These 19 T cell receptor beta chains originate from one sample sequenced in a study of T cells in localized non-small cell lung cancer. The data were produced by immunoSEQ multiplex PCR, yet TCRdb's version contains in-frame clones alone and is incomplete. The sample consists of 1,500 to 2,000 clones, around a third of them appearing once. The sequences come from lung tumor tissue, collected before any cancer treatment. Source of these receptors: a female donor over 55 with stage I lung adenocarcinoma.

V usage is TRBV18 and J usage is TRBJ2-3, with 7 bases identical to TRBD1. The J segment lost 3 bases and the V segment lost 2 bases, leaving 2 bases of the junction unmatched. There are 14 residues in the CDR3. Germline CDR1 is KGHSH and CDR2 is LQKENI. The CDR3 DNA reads TGTGCCAGCTCACCAAGACAGGGAACAGATACGCAGTATTTT. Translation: CASSPRQGTDTQYF.

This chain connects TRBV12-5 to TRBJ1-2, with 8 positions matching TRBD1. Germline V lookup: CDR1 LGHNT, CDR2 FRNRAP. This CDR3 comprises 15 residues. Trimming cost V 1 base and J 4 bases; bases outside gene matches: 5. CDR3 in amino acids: CASGLGKGQGYGYTF. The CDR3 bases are TGTGCTAGTGGTTTGGGAAAAGGACAGGGCTATGGCTACACCTTC.

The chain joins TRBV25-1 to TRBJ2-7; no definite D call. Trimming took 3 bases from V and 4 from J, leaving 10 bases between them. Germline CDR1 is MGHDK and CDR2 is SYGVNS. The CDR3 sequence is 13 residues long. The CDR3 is CASSDPPAYEQYF. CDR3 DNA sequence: TGTGCCAGCAGTGACCCTCCGGCATACGAGCAGTACTTC.

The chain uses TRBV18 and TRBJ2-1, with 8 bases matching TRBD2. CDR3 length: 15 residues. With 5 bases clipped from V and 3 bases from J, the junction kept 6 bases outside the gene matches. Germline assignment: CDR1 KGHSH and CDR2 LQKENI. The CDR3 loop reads CASSLPGTSYNEQFF. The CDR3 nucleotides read TGTGCCAGCTCATTACCCGGGACTAGCTACAATGAGCAGTTCTTC.

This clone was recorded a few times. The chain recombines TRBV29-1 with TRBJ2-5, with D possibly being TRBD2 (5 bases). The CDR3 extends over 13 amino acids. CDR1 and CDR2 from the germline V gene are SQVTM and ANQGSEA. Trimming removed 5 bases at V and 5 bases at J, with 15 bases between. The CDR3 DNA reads TGCAGCGTTCAGAAAACGTCGGGGGAGACCCAGTACTTC. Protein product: CSVQKTSGETQYF.

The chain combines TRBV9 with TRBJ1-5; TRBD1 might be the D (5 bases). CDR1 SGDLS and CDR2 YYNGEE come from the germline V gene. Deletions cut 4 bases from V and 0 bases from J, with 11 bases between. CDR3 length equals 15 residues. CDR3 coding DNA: TGTGCCAGCAGCCAGGGACCGCATAGCAATCAGCCCCAGCATTTT. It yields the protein CASSQGPHSNQPQHF.

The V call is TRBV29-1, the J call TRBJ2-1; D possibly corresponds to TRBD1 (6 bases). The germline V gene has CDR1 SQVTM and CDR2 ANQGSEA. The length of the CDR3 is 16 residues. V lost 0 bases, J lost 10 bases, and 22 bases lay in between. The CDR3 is CSVEEPLGHGGQEQFF. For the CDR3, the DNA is TGCAGCGTTGAAGAGCCGCTGGGACATGGGGGTCAGGAGCAGTTCTTC.

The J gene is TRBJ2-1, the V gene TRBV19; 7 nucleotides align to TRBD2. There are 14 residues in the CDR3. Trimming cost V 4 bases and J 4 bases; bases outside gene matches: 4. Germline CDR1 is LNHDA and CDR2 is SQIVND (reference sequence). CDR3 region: CASSTGDYYNEQFF. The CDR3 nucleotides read TGTGCCAGTAGTACCGGGGACTATTACAATGAGCAGTTCTTC.

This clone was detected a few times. The CDR3 loop is CAWRGAGGGETQYF. DNA of the CDR3: TGTGCCTGGAGGGGTGCAGGGGGCGGGGAGACCCAGTACTTC. The chain employs TRBV30 and TRBJ2-5; 8 nucleotides line up with TRBD1. The length of the CDR3 is 14 residues. J gave up 5 bases and V 3 bases, and 8 bases lay outside the gene matches. Germline values: CDR1 GTSNPN, CDR2 SVGIG (reference sequence). The whole variable domain, remainder taken from reference TRBV30 and TRBJ2-5, is SQTIHQWPATLVQPVGSPLSLECTVEGTSNPNLYWYRQAAGRGLQLLFYSVGIGQISSEVPQNLSASRPQDRQFILSSKKLLLSDSGFYLCAWRGAGGGETQYFGPGTRLLVL.

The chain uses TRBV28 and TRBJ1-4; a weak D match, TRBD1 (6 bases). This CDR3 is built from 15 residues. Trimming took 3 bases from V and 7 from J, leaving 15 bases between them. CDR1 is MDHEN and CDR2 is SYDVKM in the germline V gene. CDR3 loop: CASSLAGGGGEKLFF. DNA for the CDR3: TGTGCCAGCAGTTTGGCTGGCGGAGGGGGTGAAAAACTGTTTTTT.

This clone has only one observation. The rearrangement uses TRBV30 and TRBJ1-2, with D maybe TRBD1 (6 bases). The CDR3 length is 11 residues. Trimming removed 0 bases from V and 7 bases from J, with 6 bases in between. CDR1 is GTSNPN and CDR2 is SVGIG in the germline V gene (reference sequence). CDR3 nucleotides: TGTGCCTGGAGTGTACAGGGTGGCTACACCTTC. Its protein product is CAWSVQGGYTF.

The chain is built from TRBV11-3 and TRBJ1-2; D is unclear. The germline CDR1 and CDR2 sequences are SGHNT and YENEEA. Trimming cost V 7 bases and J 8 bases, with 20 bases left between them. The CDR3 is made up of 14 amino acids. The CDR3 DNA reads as TGTGCCAGCACCTCAGGTGGGATCGTTGTGGGCTACACCTTC. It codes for CASTSGGIVVGYTF.

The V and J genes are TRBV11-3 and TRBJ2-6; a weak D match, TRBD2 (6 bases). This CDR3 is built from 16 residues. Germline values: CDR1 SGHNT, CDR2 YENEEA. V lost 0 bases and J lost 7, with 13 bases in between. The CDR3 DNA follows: TGTGCCAGCAGCTTAGACCGGGAGTTATTAGCCAACGTCCTGACTTTC. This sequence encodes CASSLDRELLANVLTF.

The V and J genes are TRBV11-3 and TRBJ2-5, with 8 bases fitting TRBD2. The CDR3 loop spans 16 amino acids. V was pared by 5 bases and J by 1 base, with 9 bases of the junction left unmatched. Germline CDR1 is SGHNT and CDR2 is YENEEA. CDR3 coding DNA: TGTGCCAGCAGCGCCCGGAGGCGGGGGGTCCAAGAGACCCAGTACTTC. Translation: CASSARRRGVQETQYF.

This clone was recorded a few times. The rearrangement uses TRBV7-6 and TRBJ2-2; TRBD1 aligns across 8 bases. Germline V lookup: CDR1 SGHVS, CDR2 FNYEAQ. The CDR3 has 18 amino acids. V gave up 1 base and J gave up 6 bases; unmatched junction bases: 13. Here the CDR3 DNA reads TGTGCCAGCAGCTTAGTCCGTTCCAGGGGGCCCGGGGCCGGGGAGCTGTTTTTT. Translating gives CASSLVRSRGPGAGELFF. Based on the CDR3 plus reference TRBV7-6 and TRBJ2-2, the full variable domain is GAGVSQSPRYKVTKRGQDVALRCDPISGHVSLYWYRQALGQGPEFLTYFNYEAQQDKSGLPNDRFSAERPEGSISTLTIQRTEQRDSAMYRCASSLVRSRGPGAGELFFGEGSRLTVL.

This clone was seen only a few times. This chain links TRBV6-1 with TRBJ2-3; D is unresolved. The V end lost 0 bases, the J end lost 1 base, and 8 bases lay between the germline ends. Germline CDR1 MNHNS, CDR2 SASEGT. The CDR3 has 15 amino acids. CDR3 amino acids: CASSEARGGTDTQYF. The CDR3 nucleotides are TGTGCCAGCAGTGAAGCGCGTGGAGGCACAGATACGCAGTATTTT.

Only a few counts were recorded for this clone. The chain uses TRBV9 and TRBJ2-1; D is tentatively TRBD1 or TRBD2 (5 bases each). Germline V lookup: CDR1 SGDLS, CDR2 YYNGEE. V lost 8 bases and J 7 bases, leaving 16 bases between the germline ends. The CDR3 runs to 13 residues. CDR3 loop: CASDARWGNEQFF. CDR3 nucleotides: TGTGCCAGTGACGCGCGTTGGGGGAATGAGCAGTTCTTC.

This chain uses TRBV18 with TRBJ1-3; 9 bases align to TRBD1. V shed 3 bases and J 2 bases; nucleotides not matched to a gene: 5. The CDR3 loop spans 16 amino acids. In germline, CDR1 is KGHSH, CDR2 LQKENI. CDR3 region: CASSPRDRAAGNTIYF. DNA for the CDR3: TGTGCCAGCTCACCGCGGGACAGGGCCGCTGGAAACACCATATATTTT.

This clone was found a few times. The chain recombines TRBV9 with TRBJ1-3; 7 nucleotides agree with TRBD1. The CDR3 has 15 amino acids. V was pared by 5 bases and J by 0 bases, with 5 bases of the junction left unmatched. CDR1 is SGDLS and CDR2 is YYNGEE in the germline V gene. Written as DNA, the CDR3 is TGTGCCAGCAGGGACCGGGACAGCTCTGGAAACACCATATATTTT. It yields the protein CASRDRDSSGNTIYF.